Below are 29 T cell receptor beta chains sequenced from a single sample in a study of CD8 T cells in Susac syndrome. RNA amounts of roughly 0.5 to 1 ug underwent reverse transcription with random hexamers. TCRdb passed the immunoSEQ multiplex PCR reads through MiXCR, listing each CDR3 protein once. The profile covers some 180,000 distinct CDR3 sequences, with about 94% appearing a single time and more than 0.08% taken by the ten largest. Sequencing input: CD4+ T cells from PBMCs. These receptors all come from a human donor with Susac syndrome.

V and J are TRBV28 and TRBJ2-7; no clear D gene. V was trimmed by 0 bases and J by 5 bases, leaving 17 bases between them. CDR1 and CDR2 (germline): MDHEN, SYDVKM. CDR3 size: 16 residues. The CDR3 reads CASSLWPGSHSNEQYF. The DNA for the CDR3 is TGTGCCAGCAGTTTATGGCCGGGTTCCCACTCAAACGAGCAGTACTTC.

The chain carries TRBV11-3 and TRBJ2-3, with 8 bases identical to TRBD1. The CDR3 has 14 amino acids. Germline V CDR1 and CDR2: SGHNT, YENEEA. V was clipped by 3 bases and J by 4 bases; unmatched bases: 3. The CDR3 nucleotides read TGTGCCAGCAGCTTCAACAGGGGGGCAGATACGCAGTATTTT. Translating gives CASSFNRGADTQYF.

The chain is built from TRBV11-2 and TRBJ1-4, with 9 bases identical to TRBD1. The CDR3 has 15 amino acids. Germline V gene data show CDR1 as SGHAT and CDR2 as FQNNGV. V was clipped by 9 bases and J by 5 bases; unmatched bases: 10. CDR3 in amino acids: CASKRFGQGNEKLFF. CDR3 nucleotide sequence: TGTGCCAGTAAAAGGTTCGGACAGGGGAATGAAAAACTGTTTTTT.

A few counts support this clonotype. The V and J genes are TRBV18 and TRBJ2-1; no clear D. Per the germline V gene, CDR1 is KGHSH and CDR2 is LQKENI. Trimming took off 8 bases at V and 14 bases at J, with 22 bases between the two ends. The CDR3 sequence is 13 residues long. CDR3 sequence (DNA): TGTGCCAGCGCCCCGGAAGTCTCCTTACCGAAGTTCTTC. Translation: CASAPEVSLPKFF. Drawing the rest from reference TRBV18 and TRBJ2-1, the complete variable domain is NAGVMQNPRHLVRRRGQEARLRCSPMKGHSHVYWYRQLPEEGLKFMVYLQKENIIDESGMPKERFSAEFPKEGPSILRIQQVVRGDSAAYFCASAPEVSLPKFFGPGTRLTVL.

CDR3 residues: CSAGTGGFGETQYF. The CDR3 coding sequence is TGCAGTGCTGGGACAGGGGGCTTTGGGGAGACCCAGTACTTC. The chain carries TRBV20-1 and TRBJ2-5; TRBD1 aligns across 12 bases. Unmatched junction bases numbered 6, after V lost 5 bases and J lost 5 bases. CDR3 length: 14 amino acids. Germline V gene sequence: CDR1 DFQATT, CDR2 SNEGSKA (reference sequence).

This clonotype was observed once. The chain has TRBV20-1 and TRBJ2-7; 7 positions match TRBD1. The V segment lost 3 bases and the J segment 3 bases; nucleotides outside the gene matches: 5. The CDR3 is 13 residues long. Germline V CDR1 and CDR2: DFQATT, SNEGSKA (reference sequence). As DNA, the CDR3 is TGCAGTGCTAGCAAGCCAGGGGGCTACGAGCAGTACTTC. Its translation: CSASKPGGYEQYF.

V and J are TRBV6-1 and TRBJ2-2; TRBD1 is a possible D gene (6 bases). CDR3 size: 17 residues. Germline CDR1 is MNHNS and CDR2 is SASEGT. Trimming took off 5 bases at V and 4 bases at J, with 20 bases between the two ends. CDR3 sequence (DNA): TGTGCCAGCAGTACAGGGTTGTTCGAAGCCAGCACCGGGGAGCTGTTTTTT. It codes for CASSTGLFEASTGELFF.

The rearrangement joins TRBV9 to TRBJ2-1, with D perhaps TRBD2 (7 bases). Trimming pared 4 bases from V and 7 bases from J, leaving 15 bases between. Germline loops: CDR1 SGDLS, CDR2 YYNGEE. The CDR3 extends over 14 amino acids. This CDR3 reads CASSRGGLGNEQFF. In nucleotides, the CDR3 is TGTGCCAGCAGCAGGGGGGGATTGGGTAATGAGCAGTTCTTC.

This clonotype was recorded only once. The chain joins TRBV29-1 to TRBJ2-1; D might be TRBD2 (6 bases). CDR1 and CDR2 (germline): SQVTM, ANQGSEA. V was shortened by 4 bases and J by 5 bases, with 9 bases between the two germline ends. CDR3 size: 12 residues. CDR3 amino acids: CSVGDWNNEQFF. DNA of the CDR3: TGCAGCGTTGGGGACTGGAACAATGAGCAGTTCTTC.

The rearrangement joins TRBV20-1 to TRBJ1-1; 10 nucleotides line up with TRBD1. Germline assignment: CDR1 DFQATT and CDR2 SNEGSKA (reference sequence). Trimming cost V 3 bases and J 5 bases; bases outside gene matches: 6. This CDR3 comprises 14 residues. In DNA form, the CDR3 reads TGCAGTGCTAGGACAGGGGGCGAGGTGACTGAAGCTTTCTTT. This sequence encodes CSARTGGEVTEAFF.

The chain combines TRBV28 with TRBJ1-1, with TRBD1 identical over 7 bases. Germline V gene sequence: CDR1 MDHEN, CDR2 SYDVKM. The CDR3 length is 16 residues. J gave up 3 bases and V 2 bases, and 9 bases lay outside the gene matches. CDR3: CASSLTRGYRDTEAFF. CDR3 coding DNA: TGTGCCAGCAGTTTAACCAGGGGGTATAGGGACACTGAAGCTTTCTTT.

The V call is TRBV28, the J call TRBJ1-5; perhaps TRBD1 as D (6 bases). Germline CDR1 and CDR2: MDHEN and SYDVKM. This CDR3 spans 14 amino acids. Trimming pared 5 bases from V and 6 bases from J, leaving 14 bases between. The chain's CDR3 is CASSRRSGAQPQHF. CDR3 in DNA: TGTGCCAGCAGTCGGAGGTCAGGGGCTCAGCCCCAGCATTTT.

The V gene is TRBV6-5, the J gene TRBJ1-2; D is unresolved. Trimming took 8 bases from V and 8 from J, leaving 15 bases between them. The CDR3 is 12 amino acids. Germline V gene lookup returns CDR1 MNHEY and CDR2 SVGAGI. Here the CDR3 reads CASQPTSGGYTF. CDR3 sequence (DNA): TGTGCCAGCCAACCCACCTCGGGGGGCTACACCTTC.

The rearrangement joins TRBV3-1 to TRBJ1-2; D not certain. Germline CDR1 LGHDT, CDR2 YNNKEL (reference sequence). The V and J ends lost 6 bases and 8 bases respectively, with 16 bases between them. There are 13 residues in the CDR3. DNA for the CDR3: TGTGCCAGCAGTCAGGACGGCCTCCGGGGCTACACCTTC. Protein: CASSQDGLRGYTF.

The chain links TRBV20-1 to TRBJ1-5, with a possible D match to TRBD1 (5 bases). Germline V gene lookup returns CDR1 DFQATT and CDR2 SNEGSKA (reference sequence). CDR3 length: 17 residues. V was shortened by 3 bases and J by 1 base, with 19 bases between the two germline ends. In nucleotides, the CDR3 is TGCAGTGCTAGTGTTGGGGGAGGCCAAGCGAGCAATCAGCCCCAGCATTTT. It specifies CSASVGGGQASNQPQHF.

V is TRBV25-1 and J is TRBJ2-1; tentatively, D is TRBD2 (5 bases). In germline, CDR1 is MGHDK, CDR2 SYGVNS. The CDR3 loop spans 11 amino acids. Trimming removed 7 bases at V and 12 bases at J, with 13 bases between. This CDR3 is CASMESGRQFF. CDR3 bases: TGTGCCAGCATGGAAAGCGGTCGGCAGTTCTTC.

The chain combines TRBV5-1 with TRBJ2-5, with D unclear. The CDR3 consists of 13 residues. Trimming pared 4 bases from V and 1 base from J, leaving 8 bases between. Germline V gives CDR1 SGHRS, CDR2 YFSETQ. The CDR3 DNA follows: TGCGCCAGCAGCAGGATCCCCCAAGAGACCCAGTACTTC. It codes for CASSRIPQETQYF.

V and J are TRBV7-2 and TRBJ2-7; TRBD1 might be the D (6 bases). The CDR3 is 17 residues long. CDR1 is SGHTA and CDR2 is FQGNSA in the germline V gene. Deletions cut 5 bases from V and 3 bases from J, with 23 bases between. DNA for the CDR3: TGTGCCAGCAGCCGACTCAAACCGGACAGACGAGACTACGAGCAGTACTTC. Encoded protein: CASSRLKPDRRDYEQYF.

J is TRBJ2-7 and V is TRBV7-9; D might be TRBD1 (7 bases). The CDR3 sequence is 16 residues long. Germline CDR1 is SEHNR and CDR2 is FQNEAQ (reference sequence). Trimming took 5 bases from V and 3 from J, leaving 20 bases between them. This CDR3 reads CASSPLHGQDYYEQYF. CDR3 bases: TGTGCCAGCAGCCCCCTTCACGGACAGGACTACTACGAGCAGTACTTC. The variable domain in full, with the rest retrieved from reference TRBV7-9 and TRBJ2-7, is DTGVSQNPRHKITKRGQNVTFRCDPISEHNRLYWYRQTLGQGPEFLTYFQNEAQLEKSRLLSDRFSAERPKGSFSTLEIQRTEQGDSAMYLCASSPLHGQDYYEQYFGPGTRLTVT.

The chain employs TRBV12-3 or TRBV12-4 and TRBJ1-2; D not certain. With 1 base removed from V and 6 bases from J, the gap between germline ends came to 9 bases. CDR3 length: 13 residues. In nucleotides, the CDR3 is TGTGCCAGCAGTTTAGTCGAGGACGATGGCTACACCTTC. Translating it yields CASSLVEDDGYTF.

V and J are TRBV7-2 and TRBJ2-7, with 10 bases fitting TRBD2. The CDR3 covers 14 residues. Germline V lookup: CDR1 SGHTA, CDR2 FQGNSA. With V trimmed by 5 bases and J by 3 bases, 4 bases remained unmatched. CDR3 coding DNA: TGTGCCAGCAGCAGAGCGGGAGGGGTCTACGAGCAGTACTTC. Protein sequence: CASSRAGGVYEQYF.

This chain connects TRBV10-3 to TRBJ1-2; D unclear. V dropped 9 bases and J dropped 6 bases, with 14 bases sitting between them. The CDR3 contains 12 residues. Per germline, CDR1 ENHRY and CDR2 SYGVKD. CDR3 loop: CAISVPSDGYTF. CDR3 DNA sequence: TGTGCCATTTCGGTCCCGAGCGATGGCTACACCTTC.

In DNA form, the CDR3 reads TGTGCCAGCAGTGACTCCTCGACCTACAATGAGCAGTTCTTC. It specifies CASSDSSTYNEQFF. The gene calls are TRBV2 and TRBJ2-1; D is undetermined. With 3 bases removed from V and 2 bases from J, the gap between germline ends came to 8 bases. The CDR3 spans 14 residues. From germline, CDR1 is SNHLY and CDR2 FYNNEI.

The chain joins TRBV11-1 to TRBJ2-6; 10 bases are shared with TRBD1. CDR3 length equals 16 residues. Looked up from germline, CDR1 is SGHAT and CDR2 is FQDESV (reference sequence). V trimming: 5 bases; J trimming: 4 bases; junction bases outside the gene matches: 5. The CDR3 coding sequence is TGTGCCAGCAGCCCGACAGGGGGCAGAGGGGCCAACGTCCTGACTTTC. Amino acids: CASSPTGGRGANVLTF.

The chain carries TRBV10-3 and TRBJ1-6; D gene uncertain. There are 13 residues in the CDR3. V lost 3 bases and J 8 bases, leaving 8 bases between the germline ends. Germline V gene data show CDR1 as ENHRY and CDR2 as SYGVKD. In DNA, the CDR3 is TGTGCCATCAGTGACCGGTGGGATTCACCCCTCCACTTT. As protein: CAISDRWDSPLHF.

V gene TRBV29-1 combines with J gene TRBJ2-1; D tentatively fits TRBD1 or TRBD2 (5 bases each). Trimming shortened V by 5 bases and J by 4 bases, and 12 bases separated the two germline ends. This CDR3 has 13 amino acids. CDR1 and CDR2 from the germline V gene are SQVTM and ANQGSEA. The CDR3 sequence: CSVSRDLYNEQFF. The CDR3 DNA reads as TGCAGCGTTAGCCGGGACCTTTACAATGAGCAGTTCTTC.

The chain has TRBV6-2 or TRBV6-3 and TRBJ2-1, with D perhaps TRBD1 or TRBD2 (6 bases each). CDR1 MNHEY and CDR2 SVGEGT come from the germline V gene. V lost 0 bases, J lost 15 bases, and 18 bases lay in between. The length of the CDR3 is 14 residues. The CDR3 spells CASSYSRGDTTWFF. The CDR3 DNA sequence: TGTGCCAGCAGTTACTCAAGGGGGGACACCACATGGTTCTTC.

V is TRBV20-1 and J is TRBJ1-2; D is possibly TRBD1 (6 bases). The ends were cut back, 5 bases at V and 8 bases at J, with 12 bases in the middle. The CDR3 runs 11 residues. CDR1 is DFQATT and CDR2 is SNEGSKA in the germline V gene (reference sequence). CDR3 sequence reads: CSARTAGGYTF. CDR3 sequence (DNA): TGCAGTGCTCGGACAGCGGGGGGCTACACCTTC.

This clonotype was seen once. This chain uses TRBV7-8 with TRBJ2-1, with 9 bases that match TRBD2. CDR1 is SGHVS and CDR2 is FQNEAQ in the germline V gene. V shed 1 base, J shed 6 bases, and the junction held 7 bases outside the gene matches. The CDR3 extends over 16 amino acids. CDR3 in DNA: TGTGCCAGCAGCTTAGGTTTTAGCGGGAGTGGCAATGAGCAGTTCTTC. This gives the protein CASSLGFSGSGNEQFF.